Below are 25 T cell receptor beta chains sequenced from a single sample in a study of identifying expanded T cells in peripheral blood. Some clones are missing from TCRdb's copy, which holds only in-frame ones; the method was immunoSEQ multiplex PCR. Of fewer than 110,000 clones in the sample, 70% to 90% are singletons; the top ten hold approximately 18%. The material sequenced was blood. The receptors derive from a person between 18 and 70 years old in good health.

The chain uses TRBV7-2 and TRBJ2-1; the match to TRBD1 covers 9 bases. Germline V lookup: CDR1 SGHTA, CDR2 FQGNSA. V trimming: 4 bases; J trimming: 1 base; junction bases outside the gene matches: 5. The CDR3 is made up of 16 amino acids. The CDR3 region is CASSSSGTGSYNEQFF. CDR3 sequence (DNA): TGTGCCAGCAGCTCCTCCGGGACAGGGTCCTACAATGAGCAGTTCTTC.

This chain joins TRBV11-2 and TRBJ2-1, with 11 positions matching TRBD2. The CDR3 has 15 amino acids. In germline, CDR1 is SGHAT, CDR2 FQNNGV. The junction had 4 bases not matched to a gene; V was cut back by 3 bases and J by 6 bases. Here the CDR3 reads CASSFSGGGANEQFF. DNA for the CDR3: TGTGCCAGCAGCTTTAGCGGGGGGGGAGCCAATGAGCAGTTCTTC.

The V call is TRBV4-3, the J call TRBJ2-7; 7 bases are a match to TRBD2. V was clipped by 6 bases and J by 2 bases; unmatched bases: 10. Germline lookup yields CDR1 LGHNA and CDR2 YSLEER. This CDR3 region has 15 residues. The chain's CDR3 is CASRWAVGGAYEQYF. CDR3 in DNA: TGCGCCAGCAGGTGGGCAGTTGGGGGGGCCTACGAGCAGTACTTC.

The count of this clone is one. The chain carries TRBV5-8 and TRBJ1-2; D is unclear. V was shortened by 1 base and J by 5 bases, with 15 bases between the two germline ends. This CDR3 region has 15 residues. CDR1 and CDR2 from the germline V gene are SGHTS and YDEGEE. The CDR3 is CASSLIPLVGYGYTF. In DNA form, the CDR3 reads TGTGCCAGCAGCTTGATACCGCTCGTAGGTTATGGCTACACCTTC.

V usage is TRBV7-2 and J usage is TRBJ2-7, with unresolved D. The CDR3 has 13 amino acids. Germline assignment: CDR1 SGHTA and CDR2 FQGNSA. V was shortened by 1 base and J by 3 bases, with 7 bases between the two germline ends. CDR3 sequence (DNA): TGTGCCAGCAGCTTAGTTCGCTTCTACGAGCAGTACTTC. It encodes CASSLVRFYEQYF.

This chain uses TRBV27 with TRBJ2-7; possible D gene TRBD1, 6 bases. CDR3 length equals 15 residues. Per germline, CDR1 MNHEY and CDR2 SMNVEV (reference sequence). V lost 5 bases and J 1 base, leaving 15 bases between the germline ends. In DNA form, the CDR3 reads TGTGCCAGCAGTAGGCGACAGGCACCATCCTACGAGCAGTACTTC. Encoded protein: CASSRRQAPSYEQYF.

The rearrangement uses TRBV7-2 and TRBJ1-6, with D possibly TRBD1 on 6 matching bases. Germline V gives CDR1 SGHTA, CDR2 FQGNSA. V was trimmed by 5 bases and J by 10 bases, leaving 15 bases between them. The length of the CDR3 is 14 residues. The chain's CDR3 is CASSPGAGKSPLHF. CDR3 bases: TGTGCCAGCAGCCCAGGGGCGGGCAAATCACCCCTCCACTTT.

This clone was seen a single time. This chain connects TRBV5-1 to TRBJ1-2; D gene ambiguous. This CDR3 has 15 residues. V was cut by 4 bases and J by 8 bases, with 21 bases left in between. Germline-derived CDR1 and CDR2 are SGHRS and YFSETQ. CDR3 nucleotide sequence: TGCGCCAGCAGCCCGGCGCGCCTTGGGGAGGAGGGCTACACCTTC. It translates to CASSPARLGEEGYTF.

This clone has more than one count but fewer than ten. The chain recombines TRBV13 with TRBJ1-1; D ambiguous. This CDR3 has 12 residues. The germline V gene has CDR1 PRHDT and CDR2 FYEKMQ (reference sequence). V was shortened by 2 bases and J by 5 bases, with 6 bases between the two germline ends. CDR3 loop: CASSLRGTEAFF. Here the CDR3 DNA reads TGTGCCAGCAGCTTACGGGGAACTGAAGCTTTCTTT.

The chain links TRBV6-4 to TRBJ2-1; D remains ambiguous. V lost 2 bases and J 4 bases, leaving 9 bases between the germline ends. The CDR3 has 14 amino acids. Germline CDR1 is MRHNA and CDR2 is SNTAGT. The CDR3 DNA follows: TGTGCCAGCAGTGACGGGAACCGTTACAATGAGCAGTTCTTC. This translates into CASSDGNRYNEQFF.

This chain links TRBV5-1 with TRBJ2-5; no reliable D call. The CDR3 covers 14 residues. V lost 0 bases, J lost 5 bases, and 11 bases lay in between. Germline CDR1 SGHRS, CDR2 YFSETQ. CDR3 residues: CASSLDYVGETQYF. Here the CDR3 DNA reads TGCGCCAGCAGCTTGGACTACGTCGGCGAGACCCAGTACTTC.

V is TRBV4-3 and J is TRBJ1-4, with D tentatively TRBD1 (6 bases). Germline V gene data show CDR1 as LGHNA and CDR2 as YSLEER. Trimming took off 4 bases at V and 2 bases at J, with 8 bases between the two ends. This CDR3 contains 14 residues. CDR3 in amino acids: CASSRGGTNEKLFF. CDR3 nucleotide sequence: TGCGCCAGCAGCCGTGGGGGCACTAATGAAAAACTGTTTTTT.

The CDR3 DNA sequence: TGTGCCAGCAGTGCGGACAGGGATTTCTATGGCTACACCTTC. Amino acids: CASSADRDFYGYTF. This rearrangement joins TRBV6-5 to TRBJ1-2; 8 bases map to TRBD1. Germline V lookup: CDR1 MNHEY, CDR2 SVGAGI. This CDR3 has 14 residues. The junction had 6 bases not matched to a gene; V was cut back by 5 bases and J by 4 bases.

This clone appeared a few times. The J gene is TRBJ2-1, the V gene TRBV27, with a possible D match to TRBD2 (6 bases). The CDR3 length is 19 residues. The germline V and J ends were trimmed by 5 bases and 2 bases, with 25 bases remaining between them. Looked up from germline, CDR1 is MNHEY and CDR2 is SMNVEV (reference sequence). CDR3 in amino acids: CASSLEGPIAAPTYNEQFF. CDR3 in DNA: TGTGCCAGCAGTCTGGAAGGGCCAATAGCGGCCCCCACCTACAATGAGCAGTTCTTC.

This clone came up once. This chain joins TRBV7-6 and TRBJ2-5; no reliable D call. Germline loops: CDR1 SGHVS, CDR2 FNYEAQ. Trimming removed 1 base from V and 1 base from J, with 7 bases in between. The CDR3 contains 14 residues. The CDR3 bases are TGTGCCAGCAGCTTAGGGGTGGTCCAAGAGACCCAGTACTTC. This gives the protein CASSLGVVQETQYF.

V usage is TRBV6-5 and J usage is TRBJ1-2; the D is unclear. CDR1 is MNHEY and CDR2 is SVGAGI in the germline V gene. V gave up 0 bases and J gave up 10 bases, with 9 bases separating them. The CDR3 sequence is 12 residues long. CDR3 DNA: TGTGCCAGCAGTTACTCGCGAGGGCACTACACCTTC. As protein: CASSYSRGHYTF.

The chain employs TRBV7-2 and TRBJ2-7; TRBD2 aligns across 10 bases. The trim removed 3 bases at V and 4 bases at J, leaving 3 bases unmatched. Germline lookup yields CDR1 SGHTA and CDR2 FQGNSA. This CDR3 is 14 amino acids long. CDR3 residues: CASSFTSGAYEQYF. The CDR3 bases are TGTGCCAGCAGCTTTACTAGCGGGGCATACGAGCAGTACTTC.

This clone was observed a handful of times. The V gene is TRBV6-6, the J gene TRBJ1-1; D unclear. Germline-derived CDR1 and CDR2 are MNHNY and SVGAGI (reference sequence). With 2 bases removed from V and 4 bases from J, the gap between germline ends came to 11 bases. The length of the CDR3 is 14 residues. CDR3 sequence reads: CASSYRGEGTEAFF. DNA of the CDR3: TGTGCCAGCAGTTACCGGGGTGAGGGCACTGAAGCTTTCTTT.

V is TRBV7-9 and J is TRBJ1-2; TRBD1 matches 10 bases. The trim removed 1 base at V and 7 bases at J, leaving 9 bases unmatched. CDR1 SEHNR and CDR2 FQNEAQ come from the germline V gene (reference sequence). This CDR3 is built from 16 residues. The CDR3 coding sequence is TGTGCCAGCAGCTTAGACTTGGGACAGGGGTTAGGTGGCTACACCTTC. It specifies CASSLDLGQGLGGYTF.

This chain links TRBV10-3 with TRBJ2-3; possible D gene TRBD1, 5 bases. Germline CDR1 ENHRY, CDR2 SYGVKD. The V and J ends lost 0 bases and 0 bases respectively, with 13 bases between them. This CDR3 has 17 residues. CDR3 in DNA: TGTGCCATCAGTGAGTCAGGGGCTGGGGTTAGCACAGATACGCAGTATTTT. Amino acid sequence: CAISESGAGVSTDTQYF.

The V and J genes are TRBV4-1 and TRBJ2-2; 11 nucleotides agree with TRBD1. Per germline, CDR1 MGHRA and CDR2 YSYEKL. Trimming took 2 bases from V and 3 from J; bases not matched to a gene: 5. The CDR3 runs to 17 residues. The CDR3 DNA sequence: TGCGCCAGCAGCCAAAGGACAGGGGGCCTGGACACCGGGGAGCTGTTTTTT. Residues: CASSQRTGGLDTGELFF.

The V call is TRBV6-1, the J call TRBJ2-7; 10 nucleotides align to TRBD1. J gave up 2 bases and V 4 bases, and 8 bases lay outside the gene matches. CDR3 length equals 16 residues. Germline lookup yields CDR1 MNHNS and CDR2 SASEGT. DNA of the CDR3: TGTGCCAGCAGTGCACCCGCGGGACAGGGGCCCTACGAGCAGTACTTC. Amino acid sequence: CASSAPAGQGPYEQYF.

CDR3 nucleotides: TGTGCCAGCACCGACGGGGGGGCACCGAACACTGAAGCTTTCTTT. Translating it yields CASTDGGAPNTEAFF. The J gene is TRBJ1-1, the V gene TRBV6-5, with a tentative D call TRBD1 (6 bases). The V end was cut by 7 bases, the J end by 1 base, with 16 bases between. CDR1 and CDR2 from the germline V gene are MNHEY and SVGAGI. The CDR3 extends over 15 amino acids.

The chain joins TRBV11-2 to TRBJ1-2; no clear D gene. Germline assignment: CDR1 SGHAT and CDR2 FQNNGV. V was cut by 4 bases and J by 4 bases, with 16 bases left in between. CDR3 length: 15 residues. The CDR3 nucleotides are TGTGCCAGCAGCTCTCCTCGGATTCTACCCTATGGCTACACCTTC. It encodes CASSSPRILPYGYTF.

The chain joins TRBV11-2 to TRBJ1-6, with D maybe TRBD1 (6 bases). Germline V gene lookup returns CDR1 SGHAT and CDR2 FQNNGV. V dropped 1 base and J dropped 9 bases, with 19 bases sitting between them. The CDR3 covers 17 residues. CDR3 residues: CASSLGGTFPEGSPLHF. In nucleotides, the CDR3 is TGTGCCAGCAGCTTAGGCGGGACATTCCCTGAGGGTTCACCCCTCCACTTT.